Detailed here is one T cell receptor (beta chain). Its antigen is not identified. Autoimmune disease history or systemic immunosuppression led to patients being barred. Baseline, cycle 4 day 1, and cycle 7 day 1 were the blood sampling points. The table came from immunoSEQ multiplex PCR; TCRdb's copy has only in-frame clones and leaves some out. The profile shows roughly 23,000 clones, approximately 84% of them singletons. This entry comes from a study of OX40 agonist ivuxolimab in advanced cancers. Across the study: Mean age roughly 65 years, range about 23 to 80; around 80% male. Study observations and caveats: Expanded clones tended on average to be more numerous among CD8+ T cells than CD4+.

CDR3 length equals 16 residues. Germline values: CDR1 SGDLS, CDR2 YYNGEE. V shed 4 bases and J 2 bases; nucleotides not matched to a gene: 10. The material was CD4+ or CD8+ T cells sorted from blood, obtained in a trial of the OX40 agonist ivuxolimab. The source is an adult with an advanced solid tumor such as melanoma, head and neck, liver or kidney cancer. The V and J genes are TRBV9 and TRBJ2-3; TRBD2 matches at 7 bases. The CDR3 DNA sequence: TGTGCCAGCAGCCCTAATGCGGCGGGAGACACAGATACGCAGTATTTT. Amino acids: CASSPNAAGDTDTQYF.